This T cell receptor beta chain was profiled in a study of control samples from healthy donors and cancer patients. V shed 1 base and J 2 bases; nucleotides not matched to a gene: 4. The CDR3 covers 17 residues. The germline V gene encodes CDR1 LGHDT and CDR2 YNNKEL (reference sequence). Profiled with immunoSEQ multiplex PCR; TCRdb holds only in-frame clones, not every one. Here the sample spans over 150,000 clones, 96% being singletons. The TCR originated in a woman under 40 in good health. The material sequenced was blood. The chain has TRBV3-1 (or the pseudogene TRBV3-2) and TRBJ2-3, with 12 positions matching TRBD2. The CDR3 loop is CASSQGWTSGDTDTQYF. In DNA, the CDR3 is TGTGCCAGCAGCCAAGGCTGGACTAGCGGGGACACAGATACGCAGTATTTT.